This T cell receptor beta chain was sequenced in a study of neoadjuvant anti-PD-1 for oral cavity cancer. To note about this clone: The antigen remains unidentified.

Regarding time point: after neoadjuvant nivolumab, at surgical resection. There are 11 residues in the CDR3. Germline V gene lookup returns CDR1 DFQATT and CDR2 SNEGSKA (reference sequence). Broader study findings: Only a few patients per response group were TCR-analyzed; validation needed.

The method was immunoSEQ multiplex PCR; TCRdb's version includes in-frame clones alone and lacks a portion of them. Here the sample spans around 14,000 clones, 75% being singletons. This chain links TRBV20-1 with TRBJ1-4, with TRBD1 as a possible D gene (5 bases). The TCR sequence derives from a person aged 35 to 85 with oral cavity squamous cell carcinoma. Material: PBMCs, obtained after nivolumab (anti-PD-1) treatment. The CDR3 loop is CHGREGEKLFF. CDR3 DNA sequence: TGCCACGGACGAGAGGGGGAAAAACTGTTTTTT.